This is a list of T cell receptor beta chains from one sample in a study of blood T cells in healthy people across ages. TCRdb independently ran MiXCR on the 5' RACE reads; one entry per CDR3 protein. The repertoire has hundreds of thousands of distinct CDR3 sequences, about 42% of them found once; the top ten carry around 21%. What was sequenced was blood. The receptors originated from a man aged 55 to 70 in good health. CDR3s include the opening cysteine and the closing phenylalanine or tryptophan. Size tells how often a clone was seen (once, few, many) or the class of an expanded clone, and some rows leave it out.

J gene: -; V gene: TRBV30; clone size: -; CDR3 protein: CAWSVGAVDEQYF
J gene: TRBJ2-1; V gene: TRBV6-5; clone size: few; CDR3 protein: CASRREGAGYNEQFF
J gene: TRBJ2-7; V gene: TRBV11-1; clone size: few; CDR3 protein: CASSLGSSGGRNSYEQYF
J gene: TRBJ2-5; V gene: TRBV3-1; clone size: -; CDR3 protein: CVSSQEEDIGYQETQYF
J gene: TRBJ2-3; V gene: TRBV29-1; clone size: -; CDR3 protein: CSAAGGVTSDTQYF
J gene: TRBJ2-5; V gene: TRBV30; clone size: once; CDR3 protein: CASSTGGSVETQYF
J gene: TRBJ2-7; V gene: TRBV5-1; clone size: many; CDR3 protein: CASSSGQPYEQYF
J gene: TRBJ1-1; V gene: TRBV10-2; clone size: few; CDR3 protein: CASSETGTNTEAFF
J gene: TRBJ2-1; V gene: TRBV3-1; clone size: -; CDR3 protein: CASRSRGSNNEQFF
J gene: -; V gene: TRBV20-1; clone size: -; CDR3 protein: CSARDQRGTPYEQYF
J gene: TRBJ2-4; V gene: TRBV28; clone size: -; CDR3 protein: CASSLSGLAGGWYF
J gene: TRBJ2-3; V gene: TRBV28; clone size: few; CDR3 protein: CASIRGGRTDTQYF
J gene: -; V gene: TRBV6-1; clone size: -; CDR3 protein: CASRREQGSSYEQYF
J gene: TRBJ2-3; V gene: TRBV20-1; clone size: -; CDR3 protein: CSALSPRSTDTQYF
J gene: TRBJ1-2; V gene: TRBV20-1; clone size: -; CDR3 protein: CSAAALTVNHGYTF
J gene: TRBJ2-3; V gene: TRBV29-1; clone size: many; CDR3 protein: CSVDLGTDTQYF
J gene: TRBJ1-2; V gene: TRBV25-1; clone size: -; CDR3 protein: CASGLTGGYGYTF